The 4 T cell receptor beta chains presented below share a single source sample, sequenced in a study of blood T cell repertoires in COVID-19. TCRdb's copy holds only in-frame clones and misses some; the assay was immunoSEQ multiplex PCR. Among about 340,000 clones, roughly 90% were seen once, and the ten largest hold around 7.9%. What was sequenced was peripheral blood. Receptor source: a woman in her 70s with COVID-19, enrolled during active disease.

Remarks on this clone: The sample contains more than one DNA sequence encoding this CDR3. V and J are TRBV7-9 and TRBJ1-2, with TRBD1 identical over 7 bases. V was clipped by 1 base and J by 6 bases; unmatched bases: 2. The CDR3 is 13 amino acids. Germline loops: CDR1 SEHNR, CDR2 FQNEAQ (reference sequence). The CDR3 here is CASSLGQGNGYTF. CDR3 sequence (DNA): TGTGCCAGCAGCTTAGGACAGGGCAATGGCTACACCTTC.

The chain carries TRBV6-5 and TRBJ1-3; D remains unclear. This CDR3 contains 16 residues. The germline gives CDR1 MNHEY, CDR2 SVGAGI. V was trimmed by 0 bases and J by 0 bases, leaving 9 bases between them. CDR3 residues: CASSYSVPGSGNTIYF. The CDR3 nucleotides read TGTGCCAGCAGTTACTCGGTACCCGGCTCTGGAAACACCATATATTTT.

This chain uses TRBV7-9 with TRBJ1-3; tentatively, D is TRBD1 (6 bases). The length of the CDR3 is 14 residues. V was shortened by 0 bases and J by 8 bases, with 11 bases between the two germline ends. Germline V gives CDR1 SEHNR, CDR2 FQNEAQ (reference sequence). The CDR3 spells CASSLADSRDTIYF. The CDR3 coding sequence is TGTGCCAGCAGCTTAGCGGACAGTCGCGACACCATATATTTT.

DNA for the CDR3: TGCGCCAGCACCGAGGACAGCGCAAGCTCCTACGAGCAGTACTTC. It is translated as CASTEDSASSYEQYF. V is TRBV5-1 and J is TRBJ2-7, with a possible D match to TRBD1 (6 bases). Germline V gene sequence: CDR1 SGHRS, CDR2 YFSETQ. The length of the CDR3 is 15 residues. V was cut by 6 bases and J by 0 bases, with 16 bases left in between.